This T cell receptor (beta chain) was observed in a study of blood T cell repertoires in COVID-19 (TCRdb year 2020). For the wider study: Collaborator samples came from the United States, Italy and Spain and covered acute and convalescent phases of COVID-19. The material from the prospective study consisted of cDNA or gDNA derived from T cells, B-cell-depleted T cells, or PBMCs. Deeply sampled blood TCRbeta repertoires from subjects exposed to, actively infected with, or recovered from COVID-19 were included in the dataset. The repertoires were made available in a free public database intended to serve as a resource for research on the immune response to SARS-CoV-2. Samples came from the ongoing ImmuneRACE study (first 160 participants) plus 1,254 subjects from 6 global collaborators. The sample metadata nearly always contained a de-identified subject ID, COVID-19 status, age in years and sex. Where HLA class I and class II types were available, the types were taken from metadata supplied by the sample provider, not from assay-based typing.

Each collaborating institution followed its own protocols to collect whole blood in K2EDTA tubes. Collaborator samples were shipped for TCRbeta analysis as frozen whole blood, isolated PBMCs, or DNA extracted from either sample type. What the work shows at the level of the full study, not this receptor alone: Clinical and demographic metadata were provided uncurated, with the amount varying by source and participant.

Comment on this clone: No antigen is known for it. No per-base quality is available; no much larger clone lies one base away.

TCRbeta CDR3 regions were amplified from genomic DNA by means of the immunoSEQ Assay, a bias-controlled multiplex PCR. In the paper's pipeline: Nucleated cell counts per sample were estimated from amplification of reference gene primers within the assay. To quantify the absolute abundance of each unique TCRbeta CDR3 rearrangement, sequence reads were collapsed and filtered. For each sample, productive Simpson clonality was calculated as the square root of Simpson's diversity index across productive rearrangements. Held by TCRdb, this immuneACCESS table contains in-frame sequences only and omits some clones. Under half of the omission traces to an unresolved V gene where checked; the cause of the rest is unknown. V, J and clone size are taken as reported in that table, and D and trimming were inferred from the DNA itself. Counted in this sample were approximately 240,000 clones; 82% of them appeared once. The top ten constitute 4.5% to 6% of the sample.

The origin of this receptor is a woman of 80 years or more with active or convalescent COVID-19. Specimen: peripheral blood.

The nucleotide sequence is given as TGTGCCACGCAAAACGTTGTAGGCAATCAGCCCCAGCATTTT. Its translation is CATQNVVGNQPQHF. Rearrangement joined TRBV28 to TRBJ1-5; a confident D gene designation cannot be given. The CDR3 has 14 amino acids, counting the end cysteine and phenylalanine. This entry keeps only the CDR3 DNA: 42 bases, framed from base 1. CDR1 MDHEN and CDR2 SYDVKM were looked up in the germline V gene. The junction shows trimming of 10 bases on V and 2 bases on J, plus 15 bases between the germline ends.